The 8 T cell receptor beta chains below all came from one sample that was sequenced in a study of OX40 agonist ivuxolimab in advanced cancers. Sequenced by immunoSEQ multiplex PCR; TCRdb stores in-frame clones only, minus some. Found here are under 85,000 clones, approximately 95% of them singletons; the top ten hold about a fifth. Material: CD4+ or CD8+ T cells sorted from blood, obtained in a trial of the OX40 agonist ivuxolimab. The receptors derive from an adult with an advanced solid tumor such as melanoma, head and neck, liver or kidney cancer.

The chain is built from TRBV5-4 and TRBJ2-5; weak D call: TRBD2 (6 bases). The CDR3 runs to 14 residues. Germline-derived CDR1 and CDR2 are SGHNT and YYREEE (reference sequence). V was cut by 0 bases and J by 12 bases, with 18 bases left in between. The CDR3 DNA reads as TGTGCCAGCAGCTTGGGCAGCGGGCCCCGCGAAAAGTACTTC. Residues: CASSLGSGPREKYF.

The rearrangement links TRBV7-8 to TRBJ1-1; D unclear. V dropped 10 bases and J dropped 1 base, with 13 bases sitting between them. CDR1 and CDR2 from the germline V gene are SGHVS and FQNEAQ. The CDR3 is 13 residues long. In DNA, the CDR3 is TGTGCCACCAACCCCCGGGGGAACACTGAAGCTTTCTTT. This encodes CATNPRGNTEAFF.

The chain uses TRBV29-1 and TRBJ2-3; no definite D call. The CDR3 has 12 amino acids. Germline CDR1 SQVTM, CDR2 ANQGSEA. V lost 3 bases and J 12 bases, leaving 16 bases between the germline ends. Here the CDR3 DNA reads TGCAGCGTTGAGAAAGACCCTCGGTACCAGTATTTT. The encoded protein is CSVEKDPRYQYF.

The V gene is TRBV7-2, the J gene TRBJ1-1; D is unresolved. Deletions cut 1 base from V and 4 bases from J, with 7 bases between. The CDR3 length is 13 residues. Germline V gene data show CDR1 as SGHTA and CDR2 as FQGNSA. Here the CDR3 DNA reads TGTGCCAGCAGCTTAGATGAGGGCACTGAAGCTTTCTTT. Its protein product is CASSLDEGTEAFF.

V is TRBV9 and J is TRBJ2-7, with no clear D. Trimming stripped 4 bases from V and 5 bases from J, with 13 bases between. This CDR3 region has 13 residues. Germline assignment: CDR1 SGDLS and CDR2 YYNGEE. As DNA, the CDR3 is TGTGCCAGCAGCCACCCGTTGAACGACGAGCAGTACTTC. Translation gives CASSHPLNDEQYF.

The rearrangement links TRBV4-3 to TRBJ2-2, with 7 bases that match TRBD1. The length of the CDR3 is 15 residues. Germline-derived CDR1 and CDR2 are LGHNA and YSLEER. With V trimmed by 2 bases and J by 6 bases, 6 bases remained unmatched. The CDR3 sequence: CASSQTTGWAGELFF. Written as DNA, the CDR3 is TGCGCCAGCAGCCAAACGACAGGGTGGGCCGGGGAGCTGTTTTTT.

With respect to this clone: The same CDR3 also results from other DNA sequences found in this sample. The CDR3 spells CASSPGQGTYEQYF. As DNA, the CDR3 is TGTGCCAGCAGCCCCGGGCAGGGGACCTACGAGCAGTACTTC. The V and J genes are TRBV9 and TRBJ2-7; maybe TRBD1 (6 bases). This CDR3 is built from 14 residues. Germline loops: CDR1 SGDLS, CDR2 YYNGEE. Between the trimmed V and J ends, which lost 4 bases and 2 bases, there was a span of 13 bases.

The J gene is TRBJ1-1, the V gene TRBV14, with D perhaps matching TRBD1 (5 bases). Germline CDR1 and CDR2: SGHDN and FVKESK. The length of the CDR3 is 17 residues. Trimming pared 3 bases from V and 4 bases from J, leaving 21 bases between. The CDR3 region is CASSQGWGRVALTEAFF. Here the CDR3 DNA reads TGTGCCAGCAGCCAGGGGTGGGGCAGGGTCGCGCTCACTGAAGCTTTCTTT.